This TCR beta chain was identified during a study of T cells in Graves' hyperthyroidism and ophthalmopathy. Exclusion criteria comprised uncontrolled infection, other autoimmune disease, pregnancy or lactation. From germline, CDR1 is DFQATT and CDR2 SNEGSKA (reference sequence). The CDR3 loop spans 16 amino acids. V gave up 3 bases and J gave up 2 bases; unmatched junction bases: 3. Amplified regions were TCR beta CDR3 sequences from RNA transcripts. A first-round RT-PCR of the TCR CDR3 used the HTBI primer set. TCRdb itself ran the multiplex PCR reads through MiXCR, one entry per CDR3 protein. Here the sample spans 400,000 or so distinct CDR3 sequences, roughly 15% being singletons. This clonotype has a count of ten or more. Antigen unknown. Whole-study findings and limits: Also found in blood were most expanded thyroid clonotypes above 0.001.

The clonotype originates from a woman aged 30 to 39 with Graves' ophthalmopathy. V gene TRBV20-1 combines with J gene TRBJ2-1, with TRBD2 matching 14 bases. Input material: blood. CDR3 amino acids: CSARTSGGATYNEQFF. The CDR3 nucleotides read TGCAGTGCTAGGACTAGCGGGGGGGCGACCTACAATGAGCAGTTCTTC.